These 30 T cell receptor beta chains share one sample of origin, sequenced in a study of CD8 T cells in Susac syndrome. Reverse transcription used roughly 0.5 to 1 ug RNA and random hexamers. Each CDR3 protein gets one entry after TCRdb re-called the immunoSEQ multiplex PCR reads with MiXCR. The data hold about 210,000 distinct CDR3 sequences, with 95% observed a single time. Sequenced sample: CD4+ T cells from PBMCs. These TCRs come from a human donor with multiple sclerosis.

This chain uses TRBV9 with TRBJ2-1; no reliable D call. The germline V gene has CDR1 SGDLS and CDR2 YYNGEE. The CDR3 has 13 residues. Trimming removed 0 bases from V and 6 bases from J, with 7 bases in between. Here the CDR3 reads CASSVGDRNEQFF. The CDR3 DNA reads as TGTGCCAGCAGCGTAGGGGATCGCAATGAGCAGTTCTTC. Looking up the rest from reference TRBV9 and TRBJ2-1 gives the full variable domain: DSGVTQTPKHLITATGQRVTLRCSPRSGDLSVYWYQQSLDQGLQFLIQYYNGEERAKGNILERFSAQQFPDLHSELNLSSLELGDSALYFCASSVGDRNEQFFGPGTRLTVL.

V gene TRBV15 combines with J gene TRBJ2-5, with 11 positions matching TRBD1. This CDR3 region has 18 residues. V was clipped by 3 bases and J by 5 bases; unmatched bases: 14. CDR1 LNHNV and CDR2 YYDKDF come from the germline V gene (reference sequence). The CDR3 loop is CATSSGQGARASSETQYF. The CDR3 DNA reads TGTGCCACCAGCAGCGGACAGGGGGCGCGAGCCTCAAGTGAGACCCAGTACTTC.

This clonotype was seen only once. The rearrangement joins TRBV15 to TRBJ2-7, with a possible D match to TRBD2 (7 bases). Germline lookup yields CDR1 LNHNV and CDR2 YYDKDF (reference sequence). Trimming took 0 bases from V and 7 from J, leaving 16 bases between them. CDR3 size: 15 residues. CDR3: CATSRDRGRAQEQYF. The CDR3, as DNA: TGTGCCACCAGCAGAGATAGGGGGAGGGCCCAAGAGCAGTACTTC.

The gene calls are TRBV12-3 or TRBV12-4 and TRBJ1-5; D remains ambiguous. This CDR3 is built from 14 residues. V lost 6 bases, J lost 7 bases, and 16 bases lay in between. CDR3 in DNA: TGTGCCAGCAGGTCAGATCCCGAGGGACAGCCCCAGCATTTT. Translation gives CASRSDPEGQPQHF.

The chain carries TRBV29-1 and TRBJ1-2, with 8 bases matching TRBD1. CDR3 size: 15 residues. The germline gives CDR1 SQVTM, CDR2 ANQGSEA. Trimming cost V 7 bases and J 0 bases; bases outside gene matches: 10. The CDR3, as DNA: TGCAGCGCCCTAGGCCAGGGGGCTTCTAACTATGGCTACACCTTC. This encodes CSALGQGASNYGYTF. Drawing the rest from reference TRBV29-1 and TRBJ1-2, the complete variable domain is SAVISQKPSRDICQRGTSLTIQCQVDSQVTMMFWYRQQPGQSLTLIATANQGSEATYESGFVIDKFPISRPNLTFSTLTVSNMSPEDSSIYLCSALGQGASNYGYTFGSGTRLTVV.

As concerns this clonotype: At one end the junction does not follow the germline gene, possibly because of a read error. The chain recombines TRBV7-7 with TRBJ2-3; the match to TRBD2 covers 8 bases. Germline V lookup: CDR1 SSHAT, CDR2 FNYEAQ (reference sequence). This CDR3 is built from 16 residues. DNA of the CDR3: TGTGCTAGCAGCTTATCTAGCGGGCCAAGCACAGATACGCAGTATTTT. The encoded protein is CASSLSSGPSTDTQYF.

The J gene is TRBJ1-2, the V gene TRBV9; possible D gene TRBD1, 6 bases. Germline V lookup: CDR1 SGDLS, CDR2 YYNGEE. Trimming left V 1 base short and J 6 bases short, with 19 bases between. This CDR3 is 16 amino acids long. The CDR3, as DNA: TGTGCCAGCAGCGTAAATGTTGGGGGGGCTGACAATGGCTACACCTTC. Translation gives CASSVNVGGADNGYTF.

The CDR3 loop is CASSAPGRYYEQYF. The CDR3 coding sequence is TGTGCCAGCAGTGCCCCGGGACGGTACTACGAGCAGTACTTC. The chain joins TRBV12-3 or TRBV12-4 to TRBJ2-7; D is perhaps TRBD1 or TRBD2 (5 bases each). V was pared by 5 bases and J by 3 bases, with 14 bases between. CDR3 length: 14 residues.

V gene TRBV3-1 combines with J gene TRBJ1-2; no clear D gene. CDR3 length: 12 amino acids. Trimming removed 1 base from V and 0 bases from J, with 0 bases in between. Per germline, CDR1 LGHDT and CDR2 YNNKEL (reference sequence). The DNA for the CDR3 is TGTGCCAGCAGCCAAGCTAACTATGGCTACACCTTC. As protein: CASSQANYGYTF.

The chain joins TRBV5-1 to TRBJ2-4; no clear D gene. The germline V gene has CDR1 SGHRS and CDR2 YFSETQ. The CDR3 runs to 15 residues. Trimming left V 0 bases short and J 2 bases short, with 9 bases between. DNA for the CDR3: TGCGCCAGCAGCTTGGACTATCAAACCAAAAACATTCAGTACTTC. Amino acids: CASSLDYQTKNIQYF.

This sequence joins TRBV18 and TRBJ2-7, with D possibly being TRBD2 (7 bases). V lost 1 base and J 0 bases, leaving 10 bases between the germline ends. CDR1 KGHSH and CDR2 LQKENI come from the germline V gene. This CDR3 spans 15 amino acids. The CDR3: CASSPLGGGSYEQYF. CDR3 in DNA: TGTGCCAGCTCACCACTGGGAGGGGGCTCCTACGAGCAGTACTTC.

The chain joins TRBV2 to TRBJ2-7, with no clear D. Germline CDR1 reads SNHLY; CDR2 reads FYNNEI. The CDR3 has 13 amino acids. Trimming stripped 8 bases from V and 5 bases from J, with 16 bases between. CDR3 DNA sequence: TGTGCCAGCTGGTCGGAGTATGACCACGAGCAGTACTTC. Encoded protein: CASWSEYDHEQYF.

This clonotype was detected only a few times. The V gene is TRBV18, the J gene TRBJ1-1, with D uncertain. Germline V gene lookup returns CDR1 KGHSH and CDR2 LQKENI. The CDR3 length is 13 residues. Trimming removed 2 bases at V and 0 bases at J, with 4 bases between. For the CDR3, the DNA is TGTGCCAGCTCACCATCAGTGAACACTGAAGCTTTCTTT. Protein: CASSPSVNTEAFF.

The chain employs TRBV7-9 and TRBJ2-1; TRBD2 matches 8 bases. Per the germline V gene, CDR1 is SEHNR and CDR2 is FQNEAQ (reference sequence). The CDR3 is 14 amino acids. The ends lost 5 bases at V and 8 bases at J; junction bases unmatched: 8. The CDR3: CASSPKTAGDEQFF. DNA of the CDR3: TGTGCCAGCAGCCCGAAGACAGCGGGGGATGAGCAGTTCTTC.

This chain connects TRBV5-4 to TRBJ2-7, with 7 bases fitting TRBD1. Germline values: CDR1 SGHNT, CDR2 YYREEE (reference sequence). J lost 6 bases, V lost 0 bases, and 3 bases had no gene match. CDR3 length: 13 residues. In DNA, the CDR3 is TGTGCCAGCAGCTTGGACAGGGGCGGCGAGCAGTACTTC. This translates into CASSLDRGGEQYF. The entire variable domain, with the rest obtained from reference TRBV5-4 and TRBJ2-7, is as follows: ETGVTQSPTHLIKTRGQQVTLRCSSQSGHNTVSWYQQALGQGPQFIFQYYREEENGRGNFPPRFSGLQFPNYSSELNVNALELDDSALYLCASSLDRGGEQYFGPGTRLTVT.

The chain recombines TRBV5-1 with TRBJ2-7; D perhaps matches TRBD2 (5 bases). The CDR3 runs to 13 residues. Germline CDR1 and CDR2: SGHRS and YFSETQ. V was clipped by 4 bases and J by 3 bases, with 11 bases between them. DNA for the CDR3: TGCGCCAGCAGCAATGGAGGTATCTACGAGCAGTACTTC. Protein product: CASSNGGIYEQYF.

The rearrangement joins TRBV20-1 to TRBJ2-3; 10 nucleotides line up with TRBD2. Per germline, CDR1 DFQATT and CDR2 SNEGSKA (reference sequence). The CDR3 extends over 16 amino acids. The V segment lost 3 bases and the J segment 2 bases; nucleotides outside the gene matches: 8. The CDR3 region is CSASLGLAEHTDTQYF. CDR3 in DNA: TGCAGTGCTAGCCTTGGACTAGCGGAGCACACAGATACGCAGTATTTT.

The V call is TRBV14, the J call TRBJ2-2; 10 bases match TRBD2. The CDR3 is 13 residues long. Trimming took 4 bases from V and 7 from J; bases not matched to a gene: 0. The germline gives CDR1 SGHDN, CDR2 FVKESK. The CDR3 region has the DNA TGTGCCAGCAGCCGACTAGCGGGCGGGGAGCTGTTTTTT. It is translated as CASSRLAGGELFF. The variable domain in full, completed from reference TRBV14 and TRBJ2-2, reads EAGVTQFPSHSVIEKGQTVTLRCDPISGHDNLYWYRRVMGKEIKFLLHFVKESKQDESGMPNNRFLAERTGGTYSTLKVQPAELEDSGVYFCASSRLAGGELFFGEGSRLTVL.

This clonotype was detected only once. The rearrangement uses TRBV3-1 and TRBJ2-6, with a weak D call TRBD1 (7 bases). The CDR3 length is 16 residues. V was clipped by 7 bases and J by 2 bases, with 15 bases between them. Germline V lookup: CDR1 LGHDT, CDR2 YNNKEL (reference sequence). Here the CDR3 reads CASTKDREAGANVLTF. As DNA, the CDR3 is TGTGCCAGCACTAAAGACAGGGAGGCTGGGGCCAACGTCCTGACTTTC.

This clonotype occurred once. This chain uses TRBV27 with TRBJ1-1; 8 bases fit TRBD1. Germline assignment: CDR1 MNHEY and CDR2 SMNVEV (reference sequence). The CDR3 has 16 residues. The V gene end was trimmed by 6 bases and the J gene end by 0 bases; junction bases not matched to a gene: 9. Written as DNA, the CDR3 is TGTGCCAGCAGACGGGACAGGCTTTCGATGAACACTGAAGCTTTCTTT. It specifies CASRRDRLSMNTEAFF.

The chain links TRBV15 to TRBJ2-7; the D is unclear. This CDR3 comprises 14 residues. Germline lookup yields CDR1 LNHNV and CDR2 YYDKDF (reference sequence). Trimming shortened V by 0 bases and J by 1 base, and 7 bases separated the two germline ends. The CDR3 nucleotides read TGTGCCACCAGCAGAGATTACGTTTCCTACGAGCAGTACTTC. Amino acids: CATSRDYVSYEQYF.

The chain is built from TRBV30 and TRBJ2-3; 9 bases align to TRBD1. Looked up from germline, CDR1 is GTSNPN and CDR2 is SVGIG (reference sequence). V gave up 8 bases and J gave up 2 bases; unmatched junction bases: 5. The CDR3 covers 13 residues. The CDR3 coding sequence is TGTGCCGGACAGGGGTTACTCACAGATACGCAGTATTTT. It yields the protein CAGQGLLTDTQYF.

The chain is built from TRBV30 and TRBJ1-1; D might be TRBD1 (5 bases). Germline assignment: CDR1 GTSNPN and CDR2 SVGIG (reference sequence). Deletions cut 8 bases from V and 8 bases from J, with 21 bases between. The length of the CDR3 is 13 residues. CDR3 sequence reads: CAGTGDYGIEAFF. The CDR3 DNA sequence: TGTGCCGGGACGGGAGATTACGGGATCGAAGCTTTCTTT.

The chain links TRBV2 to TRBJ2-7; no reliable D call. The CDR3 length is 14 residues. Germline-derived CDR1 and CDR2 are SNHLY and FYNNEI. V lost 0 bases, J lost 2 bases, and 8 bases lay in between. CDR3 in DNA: TGTGCCAGCAGTGAAGCCTACAGAGCCTACGAGCAGTACTTC. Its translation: CASSEAYRAYEQYF.

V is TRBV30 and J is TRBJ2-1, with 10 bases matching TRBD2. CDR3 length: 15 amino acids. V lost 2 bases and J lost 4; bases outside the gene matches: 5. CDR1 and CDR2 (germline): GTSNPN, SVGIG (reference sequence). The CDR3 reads CAWSRDSGRYNEQFF. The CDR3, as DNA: TGTGCCTGGAGTCGGGATAGCGGGAGGTACAATGAGCAGTTCTTC.

The DNA for the CDR3 is TGTGCCAACGGGAAGCTGGGGGAGGTCGAGCAGTACTTC. Translated, it gives CANGKLGEVEQYF. J is TRBJ2-7 and V is TRBV5-4; D possibly corresponds to TRBD2 (6 bases). CDR1 SGHNT and CDR2 YYREEE come from the germline V gene (reference sequence). The ends were cut back, 9 bases at V and 6 bases at J, with 19 bases in the middle. The CDR3 sequence is 13 residues long.

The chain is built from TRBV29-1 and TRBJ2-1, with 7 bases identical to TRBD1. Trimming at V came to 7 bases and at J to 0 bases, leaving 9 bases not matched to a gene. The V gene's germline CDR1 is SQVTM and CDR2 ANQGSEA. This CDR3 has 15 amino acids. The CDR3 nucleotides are TGCAGCGCCAGGACAGGCGCCTTCTCCTACAATGAGCAGTTCTTC. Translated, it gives CSARTGAFSYNEQFF.

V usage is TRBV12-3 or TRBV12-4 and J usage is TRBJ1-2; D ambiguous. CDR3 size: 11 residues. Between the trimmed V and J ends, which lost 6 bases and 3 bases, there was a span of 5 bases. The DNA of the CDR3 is TGTGCCAGCAGCTCCTACTATGGCTACACCTTC. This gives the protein CASSSYYGYTF.

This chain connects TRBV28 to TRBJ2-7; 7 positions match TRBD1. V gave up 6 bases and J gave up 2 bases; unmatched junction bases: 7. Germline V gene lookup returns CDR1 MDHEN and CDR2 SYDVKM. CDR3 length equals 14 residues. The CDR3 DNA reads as TGTGCCAGCAGCCCCGACGGGACAGCCTACGAGCAGTACTTC. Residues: CASSPDGTAYEQYF.

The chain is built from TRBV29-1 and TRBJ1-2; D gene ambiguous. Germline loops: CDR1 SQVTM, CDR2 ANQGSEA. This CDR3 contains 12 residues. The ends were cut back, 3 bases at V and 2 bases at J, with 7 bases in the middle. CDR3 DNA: TGCAGCGTTGAGGCCGCGAACTATGGCTACACCTTC. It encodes CSVEAANYGYTF.